This entry lists 25 T cell receptor beta chains sequenced from one sample in a study of blood T cells in healthy people across ages. For the second PCR, which ran for 7 to 11 cycles, a sample-barcoded 5' primer and a J-beta primer mix were used. TCRdb re-derived calls from the 5' RACE reads in MiXCR, one entry per CDR3 protein. The table lists roughly 2 million distinct CDR3 sequences, 40% to 55% of them singletons. The sequencing sample was made of blood. The receptors were sampled from a woman aged 40 to 50 in good health.

This clonotype was seen more than once but under ten times. The chain recombines TRBV5-1 with TRBJ2-7; tentatively, D is TRBD1 or TRBD2 (5 bases each). CDR3 length: 15 residues. Germline CDR1 SGHRS, CDR2 YFSETQ. V shed 3 bases and J shed 2 bases, with 15 bases lying between them. CDR3 residues: CASSSGRASTYEQYF. CDR3 DNA: TGCGCCAGCAGCTCGGGACGTGCCTCTACCTACGAGCAGTACTTC.

This rearrangement joins TRBV4-3 to TRBJ2-7; TRBD1 matches 8 bases. The CDR3 has 15 amino acids. V shed 4 bases, J shed 4 bases, and the junction held 9 bases outside the gene matches. CDR1 and CDR2 (germline): LGHNA, YSLEER. This CDR3 reads CASSLIDRGGYEQYF. DNA for the CDR3: TGCGCCAGCAGCCTAATCGACAGGGGTGGTTACGAGCAGTACTTC.

In its sample, this clonotype was seen a few times. The chain has TRBV20-1 and TRBJ2-1; the match to TRBD2 covers 12 bases. V lost 2 bases, J lost 3 bases, and 8 bases stayed unmatched. This CDR3 region has 17 residues. Germline V lookup: CDR1 DFQATT, CDR2 SNEGSKA (reference sequence). The CDR3 sequence is CSARSRLAGALYNEQFF. CDR3 sequence (DNA): TGCAGTGCTAGATCAAGACTAGCGGGGGCCCTCTACAATGAGCAGTTCTTC.

The chain has TRBV11-2 and TRBJ2-1; TRBD1 agrees at 7 bases. The V gene's germline CDR1 is SGHAT and CDR2 FQNNGV. The ends lost 1 base at V and 0 bases at J; junction bases unmatched: 6. The CDR3 loop spans 17 amino acids. CDR3 nucleotides: TGTGCCAGCAGCTTAGGACAGGGTTTATCCTCCTACAATGAGCAGTTCTTC. It codes for CASSLGQGLSSYNEQFF. The whole variable domain, remainder taken from reference TRBV11-2 and TRBJ2-1, is EAGVAQSPRYKIIEKRQSVAFWCNPISGHATLYWYQQILGQGPKLLIQFQNNGVVDDSQLPKDRFSAERLKGVDSTLKIQPAKLEDSAVYLCASSLGQGLSSYNEQFFGPGTRLTVL.

This chain joins TRBV10-3 and TRBJ1-2; TRBD1 matches at 10 bases. The CDR3 is 13 residues long. V gave up 8 bases and J gave up 6 bases; unmatched junction bases: 6. Germline values: CDR1 ENHRY, CDR2 SYGVKD. This CDR3 is CAIAGTGDNGYTF. CDR3 coding DNA: TGTGCCATCGCCGGGACAGGGGACAATGGCTACACCTTC.

As regards this clonotype: This CDR3 is missing its conserved last phenylalanine or tryptophan, likely due to a read error. The J gene is TRBJ2-7, the V gene TRBV7-2; unclear D gene. The DNA end is a closer match to TRBJ2-5, so the J assignment may be wrong. CDR1 is SGHTA and CDR2 is FQGNSA in the germline V gene. This CDR3 contains 14 residues. DNA of the CDR3: TGTGCCAGCAGCTTAGGTGGTTCCTTGGAGACCCAGTACTCC. Translating gives CASSLGGSLETQYS.

This sequence joins TRBV5-1 and TRBJ2-1; a possible D gene is TRBD2 (6 bases). CDR3 size: 17 residues. Germline CDR1 is SGHRS and CDR2 is YFSETQ. The V end was cut by 5 bases, the J end by 7 bases, with 25 bases between. CDR3 sequence: CASRNTRHQGLGNEQFF. CDR3 bases: TGCGCCAGCAGGAATACGAGGCACCAGGGACTGGGTAATGAGCAGTTCTTC.

This clonotype has just one count. The genes are TRBV20-1 and TRBJ1-5; weak D call: TRBD1 (6 bases). The CDR3 contains 15 residues. Germline V gene sequence: CDR1 DFQATT, CDR2 SNEGSKA (reference sequence). Trimming took 0 bases from V and 0 from J, leaving 9 bases between them. The CDR3 coding sequence is TGCAGTGCTAGAGAGGCACAGGGTAGCAATCAGCCCCAGCATTTT. As protein: CSAREAQGSNQPQHF.

This clonotype has just a few counts. The chain links TRBV29-1 to TRBJ1-2; perhaps TRBD1 as D (5 bases). Trimming shortened V by 6 bases and J by 3 bases, and 11 bases separated the two germline ends. The germline gives CDR1 SQVTM, CDR2 ANQGSEA. This CDR3 region has 12 residues. As DNA, the CDR3 is TGCAGCGTCACGACAGAGTACTATGGCTACACCTTC. Its translation: CSVTTEYYGYTF.

The V call is TRBV21-1, the J call TRBJ1-2. TRBV21-1 is a listed pseudogene. The CDR3 has 14 residues. The CDR3 spells CASSKESGRYGYTF. CDR3 sequence (DNA): TGTGCCAGCAGCAAAGAGTCAGGCCGCTACGGCTACACCTTC.

In this sample, this clonotype turned up a few times. The junction differs from germline at one of its ends, possibly a read error. The CDR3 nucleotides read TGTGCCAGCGGCTTGCTAGGCTTTGCGGGGGGCCCCGATGAGCAGTTCTTC. Its translation: CASGLLGFAGGPDEQFF. V usage is TRBV7-2 and J usage is TRBJ2-1; 8 nucleotides match TRBD2. The CDR3 has 17 amino acids. CDR1 SGHTA and CDR2 FQGNSA come from the germline V gene. The entire variable domain, with the rest obtained from reference TRBV7-2 and TRBJ2-1, is as follows: GAGVSQSPSNKVTEKGKDVELRCDPISGHTALYWYRQSLGQGLEFLIYFQGNSAPDKSGLPSDRFSAERTGGSVSTLTIQRTQQEDSAVYLCASGLLGFAGGPDEQFFGPGTRLTVL.

CDR3 bases: TGCAGCGTTGGGGACAAGGGTAACTATGGCTACACCTTC. Translation: CSVGDKGNYGYTF. The chain is built from TRBV29-1 and TRBJ1-2; D perhaps matches TRBD1 (6 bases). CDR1 and CDR2 (germline): SQVTM, ANQGSEA. The CDR3 has 13 residues. The V end was cut by 4 bases, the J end by 1 base, with 10 bases between.

This clonotype came up a few times. The chain recombines TRBV29-1 with TRBJ2-7; possible D gene TRBD1, 5 bases. The CDR3 totals 10 residues. The ends were cut back, 5 bases at V and 6 bases at J, with 8 bases in the middle. Germline V gene sequence: CDR1 SQVTM, CDR2 ANQGSEA. Written as DNA, the CDR3 is TGCAGCGTTTTAACAGGCGAGCAGTACTTC. Translated: CSVLTGEQYF.

This clonotype was detected only a few times. The V call is TRBV29-1, the J call TRBJ2-1; D is perhaps TRBD1 or TRBD2 (5 bases each). The CDR3 length is 14 residues. V was pared by 7 bases and J by 6 bases, with 19 bases between. Germline V CDR1 and CDR2: SQVTM, ANQGSEA. DNA of the CDR3: TGCAGCGCTCCTGACATCCGAGGGACCAATGAGCAGTTCTTC. Its translation: CSAPDIRGTNEQFF.

There are many counts of this clonotype. This rearrangement joins TRBV7-9 to TRBJ2-3; D remains unclear. Looked up from germline, CDR1 is SEHNR and CDR2 is FQNEAQ (reference sequence). The ends were cut back, 6 bases at V and 3 bases at J, with 10 bases in the middle. There are 13 residues in the CDR3. CDR3 nucleotides: TGTGCCAGCAGTTTATTAGTGACAGATACGCAGTATTTT. Its translation: CASSLLVTDTQYF.

The chain is built from TRBV7-9 and TRBJ2-5; 8 positions match TRBD1. This CDR3 comprises 15 residues. Germline V gene sequence: CDR1 SEHNR, CDR2 FQNEAQ (reference sequence). Unmatched junction bases numbered 7, after V lost 4 bases and J lost 3 bases. The CDR3 nucleotides read TGTGCCAGCAGCTGGATTGACAGGGGAAAAGAGACCCAGTACTTC. Its protein product is CASSWIDRGKETQYF.

The rearrangement uses TRBV20-1 and TRBJ2-3; unclear D gene. CDR1 is DFQATT, CDR2 SNEGSKA, per germline (reference sequence). V gave up 2 bases and J gave up 5 bases, with 8 bases separating them. CDR3 length: 12 residues. CDR3 bases: TGCAGTGCTAGAAGGACGCTAGATACGCAGTATTTT. It yields the protein CSARRTLDTQYF.

The CDR3 loop is CASSQASGTGYGYTF. The CDR3 DNA is TGTGCCAGCAGCCAGGCGTCAGGGACTGGCTATGGCTACACCTTC. The chain recombines TRBV4-2 with TRBJ1-2; D perhaps matches TRBD1 (5 bases). With 3 bases removed from V and 4 bases from J, the gap between germline ends came to 15 bases. CDR3 length: 15 residues. Germline V lookup: CDR1 LGHNA, CDR2 YNFKEQ.

The chain employs TRBV7-2 and TRBJ2-7; 9 bases match TRBD2. In germline, CDR1 is SGHTA, CDR2 FQGNSA. J was trimmed by 2 bases and V by 2 bases; bases with no gene match: 4. This CDR3 has 15 residues. CDR3 loop: CASSLTGGGAYEQYF. DNA of the CDR3: TGTGCCAGCAGCTTAACTGGCGGGGGGGCCTACGAGCAGTACTTC.

This clonotype was detected a few times. The V gene is TRBV4-3, the J gene TRBJ2-5; D gene uncertain. Germline assignment: CDR1 LGHNA and CDR2 YSLEER. This CDR3 spans 14 amino acids. Trimming removed 1 base from V and 5 bases from J, with 11 bases in between. The CDR3 nucleotides read TGCGCCAGCAGCCAAGGACTTGAGAAGGAGACCCAGTACTTC. Amino acid sequence: CASSQGLEKETQYF.

The chain links TRBV9 to TRBJ2-3, with 8 bases aligning to TRBD2. Trimming at V came to 0 bases and at J to 2 bases, leaving 5 bases not matched to a gene. The germline CDR1 and CDR2 sequences are SGDLS and YYNGEE. The CDR3 spans 16 residues. CDR3 in DNA: TGTGCCAGCAGCGTAGACCGGGGGGGGTTCACAGATACGCAGTATTTT. Amino acids: CASSVDRGGFTDTQYF.

CDR3 region: CASSYRGQAAFF. CDR3 DNA: TGTGCCAGCAGTTACAGGGGGCAGGCGGCTTTCTTT. The genes are TRBV6-5 and TRBJ1-1, with 7 positions matching TRBD1. The germline gives CDR1 MNHEY, CDR2 SVGAGI. Trimming removed 2 bases from V and 11 bases from J; junction bases left unmatched: 5. The CDR3 spans 12 residues.

This clonotype was recorded a few times. The V gene is TRBV28, the J gene TRBJ2-1; 7 bases agree with TRBD1. The V gene end was trimmed by 4 bases and the J gene end by 7 bases; junction bases not matched to a gene: 10. Per germline, CDR1 MDHEN and CDR2 SYDVKM. The CDR3 loop spans 15 amino acids. The CDR3 loop is CASSYRGSIRNEQFF. Here the CDR3 DNA reads TGTGCCAGCAGTTACAGGGGTTCCATTAGGAATGAGCAGTTCTTC.

The chain is built from TRBV4-3 and TRBJ1-2, with TRBD1 as a possible D gene (6 bases). V shed 0 bases and J shed 5 bases, with 10 bases lying between them. Looked up from germline, CDR1 is LGHNA and CDR2 is YSLEER. The length of the CDR3 is 14 residues. The CDR3 nucleotides read TGCGCCAGCAGCCAAGATATGGGGGCGTATGGCTACACCTTC. It translates to CASSQDMGAYGYTF.

This clonotype was seen a single time. One junction end disagrees with the germline gene, perhaps due to a read error. This sequence joins TRBV7-2 and TRBJ2-7, with D maybe TRBD2 (6 bases). The CDR3 has 16 amino acids. The germline V gene encodes CDR1 SGHTA and CDR2 FQGNSA. The CDR3 region is CAGSLGPAGLPYEQYF. CDR3 in DNA: TGTGCCGGCAGCTTAGGACCGGCGGGGCTACCCTACGAGCAGTACTTC.